Included here is one T cell receptor beta chain sequence, with context. The target antigen is unknown. RNA transcripts served as the template for amplifying TCR beta CDR3 regions. TCR CDR3 underwent first-round RT-PCR with the HTBI primer set. TCRdb analysed the multiplex PCR reads with MiXCR anew, one entry per CDR3 protein. Of roughly 420,000 distinct CDR3 sequences in the sample, roughly 15% are singletons; the top ten hold 5% to 6%. The sample is drawn from a study of T cells in Graves' hyperthyroidism and ophthalmopathy. A lack of ophthalmopathy progression within 18 months defined stable Graves' hyperthyroidism. Newly diagnosed patients aged 18 to 65 had hyperthyroidism of under 2 months' duration. For the diagnoses, clinical symptoms, serum thyroxine and TRAb, thyroid ultrasound and orbital computed tomography were used. Trimming cost V 7 bases and J 5 bases, with 11 bases left between them. This CDR3 is built from 13 residues. Germline V lookup: CDR1 LNHDA, CDR2 SQIVND (reference sequence).

General study points: Model-based prediction identified ophthalmopathy a median 6.5 months prior to its onset.

The V call is TRBV19, the J call TRBJ2-2; D is unclear. The clonotype was recovered from a young woman with Graves' hyperthyroidism. The material sequenced was blood. The CDR3 reads CASINRGTGELFF. Here the CDR3 DNA reads TGTGCCAGTATCAACCGTGGGACCGGGGAGCTGTTTTTT.